The source of this T cell receptor (beta chain) is a study of cytomegalovirus exposure and HLA in healthy donors. At the level of the study: Unique TCRs numbering 75 million to 95 million, obtained from HLA-typed donors, made up an early data release.

With 60 Vbeta and 13 Jbeta primers, the PCR was carried out. Assay used: immunoSEQ multiplex PCR; TCRdb lists only in-frame clones, some missing. The repertoire includes more than 90,000 clones, approximately 75% of them detected once, and about 1.9% sits in the top ten. Per germline, CDR1 SEHNR and CDR2 FQNEAQ (reference sequence). Trimming shortened V by 1 base and J by 9 bases, and 10 bases separated the two germline ends. The CDR3 totals 13 residues. The V gene is TRBV7-9, the J gene TRBJ2-4; unclear D gene. The TCR was taken from a woman aged 40-49 years in good health and CMV-seronegative. The sample was PBMCs. CDR3 region: CASSLELLSIQYF. Here the CDR3 DNA reads TGTGCCAGCAGCTTAGAACTCCTTAGCATTCAGTACTTC.